Listed below are T cell receptor beta chains from one sample, sequenced in a study of siplizumab effects on memory and regulatory T cells. Assay: immunoSEQ multiplex PCR; the TCRdb copy retains only in-frame clones and omits some. The table has under 130,000 clones, 85% to 95% seen once; the top ten hold 0.25% to 0.35%. Input material: CD4+ T cells sorted from blood. These receptors were collected from a human donor in good health. The CDR3 runs from the conserved cysteine through the conserved F or W. D genes are given only for firm matches. Clone size appears in some rows only: once, few, many, or a class for an expanded clone.

v_gene	d_gene	j_gene	abundance	CDR3aa	CDR3nt
TRBV27	TRBD2	TRBJ2-2	NA	CASSLDPRASGRAWGTGELFF	TGTGCCAGCAGTTTAGACCCCCGGGCTAGCGGGAGGGCCTGGGGCACCGGGGAGCTGTTTTTT
TRBV6-1	NA	TRBJ2-1	NA	CASSEFLGGTTSLSYNEQFF	TGTGCCAGCAGTGAATTCCTTGGAGGGACCACTTCTCTCTCCTACAATGAGCAGTTCTTC
TRBV15	NA	TRBJ1-1	NA	CATSRAPGEAFF	TGTGCCACCAGCAGAGCCCCGGGTGAAGCTTTCTTT
TRBV5-1	TRBD2	TRBJ2-1	NA	CASSLSGGPSSYNEQFF	TGCGCCAGCAGCCTTAGCGGGGGGCCCTCCTCCTACAATGAGCAGTTCTTC
TRBV27	NA	TRBJ2-7	NA	CASSLNGAYEQYF	TGTGCCAGCAGTCTCAATGGGGCGTACGAGCAGTACTTC
TRBV5-1	NA	TRBJ2-1	NA	CASSLVLGLTIYEQFF	TGCGCCAGCAGCTTGGTGTTGGGACTGACTATCTATGAGCAGTTCTTC
TRBV9	NA	TRBJ1-2	NA	CASSVVDSFNYGYTF	TGTGCCAGCAGCGTAGTCGACAGCTTTAACTATGGCTACACCTTC
TRBV18	TRBD2	TRBJ2-7	NA	CASSPGLAETEQYF	TGTGCCAGCTCTCCTGGACTAGCGGAGACCGAGCAGTACTTC
TRBV19	NA	TRBJ1-5	few	CASSILGNQPQHF	TGTGCCAGTAGTATTCTGGGCAATCAGCCCCAGCATTTT
TRBV29-1	NA	TRBJ1-1	NA	CSFKPNRANTEAFF	TGCAGCTTTAAACCAAACCGGGCGAACACTGAAGCTTTCTTT
TRBV6-1	TRBD1	TRBJ1-6	NA	CASTSQGTPLHF	TGTGCCAGCACCTCACAGGGGACACCCCTCCACTTT
TRBV7-6	TRBD1	TRBJ2-5	once	CASSLARAGGAETQYF	TGTGCCAGCAGCTTAGCCCGGGCAGGGGGCGCGGAGACCCAGTACTTC
TRBV28	NA	TRBJ1-5	few	CASRLPGEPQHF	TGTGCCAGCAGGCTACCAGGGGAACCCCAGCATTTT
TRBV11-3	NA	TRBJ2-7	once	CASSLDGTDGMKYF	TGTGCCAGCAGCTTAGATGGGACGGACGGAATGAAGTACTTC
TRBV7-9	NA	TRBJ2-5	NA	CASSNFRGETQYF	TGTGCCAGCAGTAATTTTCGGGGGGAGACCCAGTACTTC
TRBV19	NA	TRBJ2-6	NA	CAGNIGGVGANVLTF	TGTGCCGGAAACATAGGCGGGGTTGGGGCCAACGTCCTGACTTTC
TRBV4-1	NA	TRBJ1-1	NA	CASSQGQGEGTEAFF	TGCGCCAGCAGCCAAGGTCAGGGTGAGGGCACTGAAGCTTTCTTT
TRBV5-1	TRBD2	TRBJ2-1	NA	CASSQLAGGLNEQFF	TGCGCCAGCAGCCAACTAGCGGGGGGGTTGAATGAGCAGTTCTTC
TRBV6-5	NA	TRBJ2-3	NA	CASSYSGGSTDTQYF	TGTGCCAGCAGTTACTCGGGGGGAAGCACAGATACGCAGTATTTT
TRBV4-1	NA	TRBJ2-3	NA	CASSQEWTDTQYF	TGCGCCAGCAGCCAAGAATGGACAGATACGCAGTATTTT
TRBV18	TRBD1	TRBJ1-5	NA	CASSRQGAQGQPQHF	TGTGCCAGCTCAAGACAGGGGGCGCAGGGTCAGCCCCAGCATTTT
TRBV11-3	TRBD1	TRBJ2-7	NA	CASSNGQGGFWEQYF	TGTGCCAGCAGTAACGGACAGGGGGGCTTTTGGGAGCAGTACTTC
TRBV29-1	NA	TRBJ2-7	NA	CSAMDRQQYF	TGCAGCGCCATGGATCGGCAGCAGTACTTC
TRBV7-8	NA	TRBJ1-1	NA	CASSFSQVNTEAFF	TGTGCCAGCAGCTTCTCACAGGTGAACACTGAAGCTTTCTTT
TRBV7-2	TRBD2	TRBJ2-7	NA	CASSLREAGGPVPSF	TGTGCCAGCAGCTTACGGGAGGCGGGAGGGCCGGTCCCCTCCTTC
TRBV5-1	NA	TRBJ2-7	NA	CASRLAAGVYEQYF	TGCGCCAGCAGGCTGGCGGCAGGGGTTTACGAGCAGTACTTC
TRBV4-1	NA	TRBJ2-5	NA	CASSQVERETQYF	TGCGCCAGCAGCCAGGTTGAAAGGGAGACCCAGTACTTC